This paragraph reports one TCR beta chain. Its cognate antigen is unknown. The data derive from a study of T cell repertoires in cytomegalovirus infection. Study in general: The authors used CMV epitopes that were HLA-C-restricted (recently identified) and HLA-B-restricted (well studied). Public signatures in TCR beta pointed to CMV infection and matching HLA type.

TCRdb re-called the reads through MiXCR, storing one row per CDR3 protein. The sample lists approximately 300,000 distinct CDR3 sequences, under 35% occurring once. The V end was cut by 10 bases, the J end by 0 bases, with 7 bases between. Germline CDR1 reads LNHDA; CDR2 reads SQIVND (reference sequence). The CDR3 covers 12 residues. Study-wide results and caveats: Dominating the ex vivo response were TCR beta clonotypes that were CMV-specific and HLA-C-restricted. Of the TCR beta families, the public ones yielded a cumulative frequency that identified carriers of CMV plus the relevant HLA.

The source material was cultured PBMCs, sampled from culture after CMV antigen stimulation. This clonotype was sampled from a human donor in good health (CMV status not recorded). Some clones in this sample may be carry-over from other donors' samples. The chain is built from TRBV19 and TRBJ1-3; D ambiguous. This CDR3 reads CATRYSGNTIYF. CDR3 coding DNA: TGTGCCACCCGGTACTCTGGAAACACCATATATTTT.